These T cell receptor beta chains were read from a single sample in a study of control samples from healthy donors and cancer patients. Libraries were prepared by immunoSEQ multiplex PCR; TCRdb keeps only in-frame clonotypes and omits some of them. The table has fewer than 200,000 clones, approximately 92% seen once; the top ten hold 1.4% to 1.5%. Sequences were obtained from blood. The receptors come from a man aged 18 to 29 in good health. CDR3s include the opening cysteine and the closing phenylalanine or tryptophan. D genes are given only for firm matches. Clone size, where shown, is once, few, many, or a class for clones that have expanded.

v_gene	abundance	j_gene	d_gene	CDR3aa	CDR3nt
TRBV12-3/TRBV12-4	NA	TRBJ1-5	NA	CASSFGLEPQHF	TGTGCCAGCAGTTTTGGTTTGGAGCCCCAGCATTTT
TRBV6-5	NA	TRBJ1-2	TRBD1	CASSYRQGRGYTF	TGTGCCAGCAGTTACCGACAGGGTAGGGGCTACACCTTC
TRBV5-1	NA	TRBJ2-1	TRBD2	CASSFPTSGGASVYNEQFF	TGCGCCAGCAGTTTTCCGACTAGCGGGGGGGCCAGTGTATACAATGAGCAGTTCTTC
TRBV11-3	NA	TRBJ2-3	NA	CASSLSAADTQYF	TGTGCCAGCAGCTTAAGTGCTGCCGATACGCAGTATTTT
TRBV10-1	once	TRBJ2-5	NA	CASSGSSETQYF	TGCGCCAGCAGTGGATCGTCGGAGACCCAGTACTTC
TRBV5-1	once	TRBJ2-7	NA	CASSFPDHERQYF	TGCGCCAGCAGCTTTCCTGATCATGAGCGGCAGTACTTC
TRBV4-1	NA	TRBJ1-5	NA	CASSQELQPQHF	TGCGCCAGCAGCCAAGAACTGCAGCCCCAGCATTTT
TRBV23-1	once	TRBJ2-7	NA	CASTRSTDSNYEQYF	TGCGCCAGCACACGGAGTACGGACAGCAACTACGAGCAGTACTTC
TRBV3-1/TRBV3-2	NA	TRBJ2-3	TRBD2	CASSGLAGSTDTQYF	TGTGCCAGTTCGGGACTAGCGGGATCCACAGATACGCAGTATTTT
TRBV24-1	NA	TRBJ2-2	NA	CATSDPLGGVGATGELFF	TGTGCCACCAGTGATCCCCTTGGCGGGGTAGGGGCCACCGGGGAGCTGTTTTTT
TRBV7-2	NA	TRBJ1-6	TRBD1	CASSLIQGENSPLHF	TGTGCCAGCAGCTTAATTCAGGGGGAGAATTCACCCCTCCACTTT
TRBV2	NA	TRBJ1-4	NA	CASSESRQTSEKLFF	TGTGCCAGCAGTGAATCGCGACAGACGAGTGAAAAACTGTTTTTT
TRBV10-3	NA	TRBJ2-3	NA	CAISGGDTQYF	TGTGCCATCTCTGGAGGAGATACGCAGTATTTT
TRBV27	NA	TRBJ2-2	NA	CASSLRGRGNTGELFF	TGTGCCAGCAGTTTAAGGGGTCGGGGGAACACCGGGGAGCTGTTTTTT
TRBV28	once	TRBJ2-3	TRBD1	CASSFTGGPTDTQYF	TGTGCCAGCAGTTTCACAGGGGGCCCCACAGATACGCAGTATTTT
TRBV2	once	TRBJ1-1	NA	CASSHTTGIWMNTEAFF	TGTGCCAGCAGCCACACCACAGGGATATGGATGAACACTGAAGCTTTCTTT
TRBV12-3/TRBV12-4	NA	TRBJ2-2	TRBD1	CASRPQGPGELFF	TGTGCCAGCAGGCCACAGGGGCCCGGGGAGCTGTTTTTT
TRBV7-2	NA	TRBJ1-1	NA	CASSLKVMAEAFF	TGTGCCAGCAGCTTAAAGGTAATGGCTGAAGCTTTCTTT
TRBV5-1	NA	TRBJ1-1	NA	CASSLTGANTEAFF	TGCGCCAGCAGCCTCACAGGAGCGAACACTGAAGCTTTCTTT
TRBV6-1	once	TRBJ2-4	NA	CASSEGGLSKNIQYF	TGTGCCAGCAGTGAAGGAGGATTGAGTAAAAACATTCAGTACTTC
TRBV6-6	NA	TRBJ1-1	NA	CASSPTVSQAFF	TGTGCCAGCAGTCCGACAGTTTCTCAAGCTTTCTTT
TRBV30	NA	TRBJ1-6	NA	CAWSDKPWGVDNSPLHF	TGTGCCTGGAGTGACAAACCTTGGGGGGTCGATAATTCACCCCTCCACTTT
TRBV4-1	NA	TRBJ2-3	TRBD2	CASSQALAASTDTQYF	TGCGCCAGCAGCCAAGCTCTAGCGGCTAGCACAGATACGCAGTATTTT